A single T cell receptor beta chain is shown here with its context. Only a few counts were recorded for this clone. This clone's antigen is unknown. It has no much larger one-base neighbor in the sample; base qualities were not kept. This record comes from a study of cytomegalovirus exposure and HLA in healthy donors (dated by TCRdb to about 2017). At the level of the whole study: An earlier analysis of 587 of the donors reported about 300 Gb of sequence data and 90 million to 120 million unique TCR beta sequences obtained from approximately 180 million T cells. To decide whether each TCR beta V gene segment behaved as functional or pseudogenic, an earlier analysis of some 600 of the donors relied on high-throughput TCR beta sequencing. To predict cytomegalovirus infection status, the study brought together high-throughput TCR immunosequencing, statistical association of individual TCRs with disease status, and machine learning. Four or five DR-DQ haplotypes were handled as single units for association and clustering, since linkage in the cohort was strong. The study profiled the T cell repertoires of more than 500 subjects by immunosequencing and related them to cytomegalovirus serostatus. Alongside the repertoire data, information on donor age, sex, ethnicity and CMV serostatus was compiled. The study aimed to test whether signatures of past pathogen exposure could be identified by cataloging public T cell receptors. Of the roughly 420 genotyped donors, 80% to 90% were placed in the genetic ancestry cluster associated with self-reported Caucasian donors. An early release covering about 600 HLA-typed donors comprised about 290 gigabases of sequencing data and 85 million or so unique TCR sequences. In addition to the first cohort of 500 to 850 subjects, a separate validation cohort of 130 or so different subjects was used. On average, around 240,000 unique TCR beta nucleotide sequences were sequenced per donor among 398 genotyped donors of the cohort, with roughly 18% of those sequences being non-productive. In a later analysis, previously published TCR beta repertoires from about 670 donors were re-analyzed and high-resolution HLA genotyping was added so that TCR occurrence patterns could be studied. A later genetic analysis took genome-wide SNP genotypes for about 55% of the roughly 700 donors and used that subset as a discovery cohort. Class I and class II HLA loci were covered by the typing at four-digit resolution. Typing coverage varied by locus: roughly 620-640 donors for A, B, C, DRB1 and DQB1; approximately 500 for DQA1; some 610 for DPA1; approximately 470 for DPB1. Rather than drawing on any new phenotypic data, the later analysis identified candidate immune exposures from TCR beta sequences and the way those sequences occurred across donors. Every repertoire in the discovery cohort had been generated on one and the same sequencing platform.

Study-level results and caveats: In both the original and validation cohorts, the classifier was reported to diagnose cytomegalovirus status with high specificity and sensitivity. The earlier analysis of 587 of the donors excluded roughly 17 rarely observed V segments, including chromosome 9 orphons, because counts were too low. Sequencing depth was assumed to be roughly uniform across donors in the presence/absence analyses, though that assumption may not hold. It was suggested by the authors that the approach could potentially be generalized to other disease states and immunological phenotypes. In a later genetic analysis, a missense DCLRE1C variant was associated with V-gene and J-gene trimming of TCR beta chains, and the association was replicated in an independent cohort. In a later analysis, HLA-associated TCR beta chains showed more clonal expansion and lower generation probabilities than non-associated chains that were equally common. According to a later analysis, most CMV-associated TCR beta chains appeared to be HLA-restricted, and the HLA associations seemed to be driven largely by CMV exposure. A cluster of highly shared sequence variants was judged likely to be a technical artifact of the sequencing pipeline. Because some donors lacked HLA typing at each locus, the association tests relied only on the typed subset. The 87-base-pair reads could not distinguish some IMGT-functional V segments, including TRBV6-2 and TRBV6-3, so those segments were excluded. When HLA alleles, especially DR and DQ, strongly co-occurred, attributing TCR associations to individual alleles was difficult. A total of roughly 160 TCR beta chains were listed by the study as associated with cytomegalovirus. A later genetic analysis reported fewer N-insertions in productive TCRs among donors in an Asian-associated ancestry cluster than the approximately 670-donor mean. Linkage disequilibrium might explain the correlated functional status among segregating V segments, but an unknown experimental factor could not be ruled out. Most TCR sequences were observed very rarely across donors, whereas some public TCRs were present in many individuals. For the cohort, immune exposure information was limited to CMV serostatus. Only TCR beta chains were sequenced in this cohort, and the absence of alpha or paired-chain data limited detectable features. In an earlier analysis of 587 of the donors, most TCR beta V segments appeared in productive rearrangements about 90% or about 30% of the time, broadly matching IMGT annotations. At a false discovery rate of 0.05, a later analysis linked around 15,000 TCR beta sequences to specific HLA alleles. In vitro tests confirmed that a few of the cytomegalovirus-associated TCR beta chains recognize cytomegalovirus antigens. In a later analysis, TCR association rates were found to vary across HLA loci, with the most associated TCRs seen for DRB1 alleles and the fewest for HLA-C alleles. A further reported finding was that TCR beta sequences accurately predicted the HLA-A and HLA-B alleles for most subjects in the first cohort. In a later analysis, several top co-occurrence clusters were reported to appear linked to parvovirus B19, influenza, CMV and Epstein-Barr virus.

The cohort consisted of approximately 670 healthy bone marrow donors. All cohort members were sampled while nominally healthy, although unrecorded immune exposures were likely present. The donor tested CMV seronegative, placing the donor among the 350 to 400 seronegative members of the cohort. A peripheral blood sample was provided by each donor, and peripheral blood mononuclear cells were used for TCR beta sequencing. The Qiagen DNeasy Blood Extraction Kit was used to extract genomic DNA from the blood cell samples. Library preparation was by the immunoSEQ multiplex PCR assay. For the multiplex PCR, a mixture combining 60 forward primers for TCR Vbeta segments and 13 reverse primers for TCR Jbeta segments was used. A multiplex PCR assay on genomic DNA amplified the CDR3 region of rearranged TCR beta genes. Amplified TCR beta libraries were sequenced as 87-base-pair reads on the Illumina HiSeq System. In the original analysis: Across the 600 to 700 repertoires, a later analysis counted approximately 83 million unique TCR beta chains, 8.5 million to 12 million of which were shared by at least two donors. Raw reads were error-corrected and collapsed into unique sequences by a nearest-neighbor algorithm in which closely related sequences were merged to remove PCR and sequencing errors. CDR3 sequences were aligned to IMGT reference sequences to assign V, D and J gene segments. Each retained sequence needed at least a six-nucleotide match to both a V gene segment and a J gene segment. Rearrangements were classified as productive when the CDR3 lacked stop codons and remained in frame with V and J, and all other rearrangements were classified as non-productive. Following IMGT convention, CDR3 was defined as the stretch from the second conserved V-encoded cysteine up to the conserved J-encoded phenylalanine. The earlier analysis of roughly 590 of the donors excluded any sequence lacking an unambiguous match to a single V gene segment. An earlier analysis of roughly 590 of the donors called V segments functional above 56.7% productive rearrangements and segregating when the between-donor standard deviation exceeded 5%. A statistical classification framework was built for diagnosing cytomegalovirus status from the catalog of TCR beta chain sequences. V and J gene assignment, in a later analysis, came from comparing TCR nucleotide sequences with IMGT/GENE-DB human TR gene sequences. A later analysis assigned CDR3 sequences and most-parsimonious VDJ recombination scenarios with the TCRdist pipeline. In a later analysis, each TCR beta chain was defined by its CDR3 amino acid sequence together with its V-gene family, and reads without a unique V-gene family were excluded. To address suspected cross-contamination and a sequencing artifact, a later analysis removed some 620 highly shared, low-generation-probability nucleotide sequences. A later analysis calculated a clonal expansion index for each public chain from normalized within-repertoire ranks of inferred template counts. Generation probabilities in a later analysis came from a VDJ recombination model fitted to out-of-frame rearrangements, and those results were checked against IGoR. In a later analysis, hypergeometric tests were used to score TCR-TCR, TCR-HLA and TCR-CMV co-occurrence, with a repertoire-size bias correction applied to TCR pairs. False discovery rates were estimated in a later analysis by permuting HLA or CMV assignments 20 times. A later analysis grouped co-occurring TCRs with DBSCAN, adding TCRdist sequence similarity when clustering within HLA-allele-positive subsets. Repertoires with fewer than 30,000 or more than 120,000 public chains were left out of co-occurrence clustering, as were five repertoires with anomalous nucleotide sharing. Held by TCRdb, this immuneACCESS table contains in-frame sequences only and omits some clones. Under half of the omission traces to an unresolved V gene where checked; the cause of the rest is unknown. V, J and clone size were drawn from that table, and D and trimming were deduced from the DNA. For this sample there are approximately 110,000 clones; about 85% appear just once. Of the sample, over 0.2% is held by the ten largest clones.

Germline trimming amounts to 4 bases on V and 2 bases on J, with 7 as the count of junction bases outside the gene matches. Based on the germline V gene, the CDR1 and CDR2 sequences are MDHEN and SYDVKM. The CDR3 covers 16 residues, taking in both the cysteine and the phenylalanine. Left in the record is the CDR3 DNA by itself, 48 bases read in frame from the first base. Sequences were obtained from PBMCs. The clonotype was recovered from a man aged 45-65 years in good health and CMV-seronegative. The chain couples TRBV28 to TRBJ2-7; a stretch of 11 junction bases matches TRBD1. The CDR3 region: CASSSPGQGGPYEQYF. DNA sequence: TGTGCCAGCAGTTCTCCGGGACAGGGGGGTCCCTACGAGCAGTACTTC.